This T cell receptor (beta chain) was recorded in a study of cytomegalovirus exposure and HLA in healthy donors. Germline CDR1 reads SGHRS; CDR2 reads YFSETQ. V was shortened by 1 base and J by 7 bases, with 14 bases between the two germline ends. This CDR3 has 14 amino acids. This clone was recorded a few times. As yet, its antigen is unknown. Points from the study as a whole: In an earlier analysis, most TCR beta V segments were productive about 87% or about 30% of the time. TCR beta chains numbering under 200 were designated cytomegalovirus-associated.

The PCR had 60 Vbeta and 13 Jbeta primers. Clones were read by immunoSEQ multiplex PCR, and TCRdb kept only the in-frame ones, dropping some. The profile shows approximately 150,000 clones, around three fifths of them singletons. Sequencing was performed on PBMCs. The chain uses TRBV5-1 and TRBJ1-2; D call uncertain. The TCR sequence derives from a woman aged 30 to 39 in good health and CMV-seropositive. This CDR3 is CASSLSVRGGGYTF. The CDR3 DNA follows: TGCGCCAGCAGCTTGAGTGTCCGCGGCGGTGGCTACACCTTC.